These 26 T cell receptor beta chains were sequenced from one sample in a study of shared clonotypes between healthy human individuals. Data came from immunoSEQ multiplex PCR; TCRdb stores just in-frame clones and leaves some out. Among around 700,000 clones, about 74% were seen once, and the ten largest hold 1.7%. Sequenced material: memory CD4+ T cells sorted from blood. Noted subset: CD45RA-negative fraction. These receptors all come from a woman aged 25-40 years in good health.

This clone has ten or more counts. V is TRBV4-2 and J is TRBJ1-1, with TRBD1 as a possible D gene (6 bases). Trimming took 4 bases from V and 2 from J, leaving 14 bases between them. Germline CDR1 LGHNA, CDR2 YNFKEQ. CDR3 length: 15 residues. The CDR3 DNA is TGTGCCAGCAGCCGAGTGGACAGCCCTAACACTGAAGCTTTCTTT. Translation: CASSRVDSPNTEAFF.

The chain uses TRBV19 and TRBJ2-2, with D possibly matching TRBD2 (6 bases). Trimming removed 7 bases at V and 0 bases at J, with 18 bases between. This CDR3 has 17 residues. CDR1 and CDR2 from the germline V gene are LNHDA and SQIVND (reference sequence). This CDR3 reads CASTLRGGQPNTGELFF. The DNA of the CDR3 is TGTGCCAGTACCCTGCGGGGCGGGCAGCCGAACACCGGGGAGCTGTTTTTT.

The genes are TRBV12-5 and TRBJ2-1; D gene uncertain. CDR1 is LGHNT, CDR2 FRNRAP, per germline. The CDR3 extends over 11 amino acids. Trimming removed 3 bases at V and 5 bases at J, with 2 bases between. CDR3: CASGFDNEQFF. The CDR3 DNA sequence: TGTGCTAGTGGTTTTGACAATGAGCAGTTCTTC. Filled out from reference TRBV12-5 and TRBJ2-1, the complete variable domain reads DARVTQTPRHKVTEMGQEVTMRCQPILGHNTVFWYRQTMMQGLELLAYFRNRAPLDDSGMPKDRFSAEMPDATLATLKIQPSEPRDSAVYFCASGFDNEQFFGPGTRLTVL.

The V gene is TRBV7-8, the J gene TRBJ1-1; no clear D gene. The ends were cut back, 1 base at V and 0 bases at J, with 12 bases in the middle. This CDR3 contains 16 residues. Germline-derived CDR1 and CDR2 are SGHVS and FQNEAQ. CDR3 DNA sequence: TGTGCCAGCAGCTTAGAGTCGTGGATTATGAACACTGAAGCTTTCTTT. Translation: CASSLESWIMNTEAFF. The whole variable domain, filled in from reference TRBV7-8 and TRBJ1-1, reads GAGVSQSPRYKVAKRGQDVALRCDPISGHVSLFWYQQALGQGPEFLTYFQNEAQLDKSGLPSDRFFAERPEGSVSTLKIQRTQQEDSAVYLCASSLESWIMNTEAFFGQGTRLTVV.

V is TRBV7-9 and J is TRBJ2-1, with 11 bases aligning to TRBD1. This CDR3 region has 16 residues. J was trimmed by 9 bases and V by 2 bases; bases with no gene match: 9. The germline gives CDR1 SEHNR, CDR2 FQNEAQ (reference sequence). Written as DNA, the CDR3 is TGTGCCAGCAGCTTATCGGACAGGGGGCGTTTAGGTGAGCAGTTCTTC. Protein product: CASSLSDRGRLGEQFF.

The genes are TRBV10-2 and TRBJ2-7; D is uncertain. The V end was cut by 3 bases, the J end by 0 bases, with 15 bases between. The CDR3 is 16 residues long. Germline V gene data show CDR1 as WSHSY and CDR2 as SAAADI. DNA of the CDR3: TGCGCCAGCAGTGACCTCCCGTTAGGGTCCTCCTACGAGCAGTACTTC. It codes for CASSDLPLGSSYEQYF.

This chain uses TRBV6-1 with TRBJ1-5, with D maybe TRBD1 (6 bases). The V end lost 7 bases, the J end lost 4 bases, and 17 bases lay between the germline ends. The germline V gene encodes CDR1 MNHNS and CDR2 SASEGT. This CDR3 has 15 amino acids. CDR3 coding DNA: TGTGCCAGCACCTTCAGACAGGACCGTAATCAGCCCCAGCATTTT. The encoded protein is CASTFRQDRNQPQHF.

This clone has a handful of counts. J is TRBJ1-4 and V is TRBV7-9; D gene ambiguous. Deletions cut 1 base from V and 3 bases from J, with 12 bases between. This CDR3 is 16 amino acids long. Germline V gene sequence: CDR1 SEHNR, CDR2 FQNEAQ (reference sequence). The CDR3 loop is CASSLGRSAPNEKLFF. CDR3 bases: TGTGCCAGCAGCTTAGGGAGATCTGCACCTAATGAAAAACTGTTTTTT. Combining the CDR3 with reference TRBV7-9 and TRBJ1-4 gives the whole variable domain DTGVSQNPRHKITKRGQNVTFRCDPISEHNRLYWYRQTLGQGPEFLTYFQNEAQLEKSRLLSDRFSAERPKGSFSTLEIQRTEQGDSAMYLCASSLGRSAPNEKLFFGSGTQLSVL.

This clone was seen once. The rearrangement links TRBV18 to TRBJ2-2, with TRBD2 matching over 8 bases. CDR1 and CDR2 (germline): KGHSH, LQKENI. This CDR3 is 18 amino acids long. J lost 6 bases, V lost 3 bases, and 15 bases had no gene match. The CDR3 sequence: CASSPQRTVSGSSGELFF. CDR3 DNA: TGTGCCAGCTCACCGCAGAGGACGGTGAGCGGGAGCTCCGGGGAGCTGTTTTTT.

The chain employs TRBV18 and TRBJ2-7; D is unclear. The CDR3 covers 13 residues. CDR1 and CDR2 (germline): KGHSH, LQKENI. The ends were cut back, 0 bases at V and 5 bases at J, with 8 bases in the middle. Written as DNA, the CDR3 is TGTGCCAGCTCACCACCAGCCATGGACGAGCAGTACTTC. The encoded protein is CASSPPAMDEQYF.

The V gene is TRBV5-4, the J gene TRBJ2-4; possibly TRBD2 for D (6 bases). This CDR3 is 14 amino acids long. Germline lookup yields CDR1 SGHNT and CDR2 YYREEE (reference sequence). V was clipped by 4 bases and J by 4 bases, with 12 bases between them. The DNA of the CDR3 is TGTGCCAGCAGCCGGGACTTAACTAAAAACATTCAGTACTTC. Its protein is CASSRDLTKNIQYF.

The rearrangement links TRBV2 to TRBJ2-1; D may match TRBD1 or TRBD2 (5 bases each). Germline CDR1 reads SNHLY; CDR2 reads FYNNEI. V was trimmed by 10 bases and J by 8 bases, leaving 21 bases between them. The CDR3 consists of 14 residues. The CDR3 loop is CATAGTPIWYEQFF. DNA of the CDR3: TGTGCCACAGCCGGGACGCCAATCTGGTATGAGCAGTTCTTC.

DNA of the CDR3: TGTGCCAGCAGTCACGCACAGGGGTTGGGAACTGAAGCTTTCTTT. Translating gives CASSHAQGLGTEAFF. V usage is TRBV6-5 and J usage is TRBJ1-1, with TRBD1 matching over 7 bases. Trimming cost V 5 bases and J 5 bases; bases outside gene matches: 11. This CDR3 contains 15 residues. The germline V gene has CDR1 MNHEY and CDR2 SVGAGI.

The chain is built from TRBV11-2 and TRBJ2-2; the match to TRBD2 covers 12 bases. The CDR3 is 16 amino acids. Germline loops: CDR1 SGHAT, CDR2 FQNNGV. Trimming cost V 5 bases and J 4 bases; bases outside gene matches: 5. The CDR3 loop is CASSGPGLAGTGELFF. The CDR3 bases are TGTGCCAGCAGCGGACCGGGACTAGCGGGCACCGGGGAGCTGTTTTTT.

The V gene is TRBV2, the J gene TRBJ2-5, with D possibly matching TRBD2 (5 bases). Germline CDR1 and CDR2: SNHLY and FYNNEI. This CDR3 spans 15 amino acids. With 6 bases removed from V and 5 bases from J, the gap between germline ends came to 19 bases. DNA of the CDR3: TGTGCCAGCAGACCGACCCTTCTAGCACTGGAGACCCAGTACTTC. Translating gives CASRPTLLALETQYF.

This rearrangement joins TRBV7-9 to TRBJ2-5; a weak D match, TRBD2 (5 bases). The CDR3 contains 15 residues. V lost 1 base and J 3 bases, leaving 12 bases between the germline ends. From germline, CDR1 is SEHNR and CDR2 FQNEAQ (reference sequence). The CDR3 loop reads CASSLGDEGKETQYF. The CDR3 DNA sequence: TGTGCCAGCAGCTTAGGTGATGAGGGAAAAGAGACCCAGTACTTC.

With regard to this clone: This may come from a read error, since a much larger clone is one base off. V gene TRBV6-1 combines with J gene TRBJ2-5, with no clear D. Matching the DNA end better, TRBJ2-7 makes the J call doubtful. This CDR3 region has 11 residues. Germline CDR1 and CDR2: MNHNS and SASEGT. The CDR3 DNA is TGTGCCAGCAGTGAATTTTACGAGCAGTACTTC. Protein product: CASSEFYEQYF.

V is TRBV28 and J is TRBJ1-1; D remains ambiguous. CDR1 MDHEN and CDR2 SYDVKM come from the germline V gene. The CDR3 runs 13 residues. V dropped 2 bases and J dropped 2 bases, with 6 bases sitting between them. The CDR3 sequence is CASSLMVNTEAFF. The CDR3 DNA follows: TGTGCCAGCAGTTTAATGGTAAACACTGAAGCTTTCTTT. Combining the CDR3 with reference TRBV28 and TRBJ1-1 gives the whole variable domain DVKVTQSSRYLVKRTGEKVFLECVQDMDHENMFWYRQDPGLGLRLIYFSYDVKMKEKGDIPEGYSVSREKKERFSLILESASTNQTSMYLCASSLMVNTEAFFGQGTRLTVV.

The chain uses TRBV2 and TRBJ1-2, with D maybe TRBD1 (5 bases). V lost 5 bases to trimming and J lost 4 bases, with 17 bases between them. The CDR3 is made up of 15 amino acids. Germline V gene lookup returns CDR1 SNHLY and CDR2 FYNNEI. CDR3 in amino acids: CASSPRTAGLYGYTF. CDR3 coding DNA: TGTGCCAGCAGTCCTCGGACTGCGGGGCTCTATGGCTACACCTTC.

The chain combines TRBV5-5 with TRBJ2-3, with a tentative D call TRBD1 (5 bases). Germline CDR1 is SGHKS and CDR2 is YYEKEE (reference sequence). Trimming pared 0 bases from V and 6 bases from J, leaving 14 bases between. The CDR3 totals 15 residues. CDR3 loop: CASSLVGPNADTQYF. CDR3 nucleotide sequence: TGTGCCAGCAGCTTGGTGGGGCCCAACGCTGATACGCAGTATTTT.

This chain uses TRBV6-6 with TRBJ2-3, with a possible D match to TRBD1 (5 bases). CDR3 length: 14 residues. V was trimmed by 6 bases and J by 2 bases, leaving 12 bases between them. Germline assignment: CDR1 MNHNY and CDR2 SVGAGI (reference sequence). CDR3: CASRPPTATDTQYF. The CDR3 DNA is TGTGCCAGCAGACCGCCGACAGCCACAGATACGCAGTATTTT.

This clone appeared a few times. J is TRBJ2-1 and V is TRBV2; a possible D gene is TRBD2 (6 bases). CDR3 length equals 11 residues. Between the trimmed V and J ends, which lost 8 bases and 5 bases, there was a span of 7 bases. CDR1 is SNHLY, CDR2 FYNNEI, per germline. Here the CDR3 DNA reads TGTGCCAGCGTAGCGGACAATGAGCAGTTCTTC. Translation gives CASVADNEQFF.

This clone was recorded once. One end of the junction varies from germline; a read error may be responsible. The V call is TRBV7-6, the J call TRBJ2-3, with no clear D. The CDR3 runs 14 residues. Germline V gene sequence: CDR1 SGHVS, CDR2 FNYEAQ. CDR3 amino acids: CASSPTASTATQYF. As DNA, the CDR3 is TGTGCCAGCAGCCCCACGGCCAGCACAGCTACGCAGTATTTT.

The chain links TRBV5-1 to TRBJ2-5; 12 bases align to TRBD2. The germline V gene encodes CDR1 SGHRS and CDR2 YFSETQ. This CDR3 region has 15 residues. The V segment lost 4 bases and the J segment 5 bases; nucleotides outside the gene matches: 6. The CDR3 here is CASSLGTSGHETQYF. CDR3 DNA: TGCGCCAGCAGCCTTGGGACTAGCGGGCATGAGACCCAGTACTTC.

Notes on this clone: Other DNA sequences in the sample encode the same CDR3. The CDR3 sequence: CASSVAGVQGDTQYF. The CDR3 nucleotides read TGTGCCAGCAGCGTAGCTGGGGTACAGGGAGATACGCAGTATTTT. V and J are TRBV9 and TRBJ2-3; maybe TRBD1 (6 bases). Germline V gene lookup returns CDR1 SGDLS and CDR2 YYNGEE. Trimming took 0 bases from V and 5 from J, leaving 13 bases between them. The CDR3 contains 15 residues.

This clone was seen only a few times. CDR3 bases: TGTGCCAGTAGTCCCCGGCTAGCGCGCTACAATGAGCAGTTCTTC. Encoded protein: CASSPRLARYNEQFF. The chain recombines TRBV19 with TRBJ2-1, with a weak D call TRBD2 (6 bases). The CDR3 spans 15 residues. CDR1 and CDR2 from the germline V gene are LNHDA and SQIVND (reference sequence). Trimming removed 5 bases at V and 3 bases at J, with 14 bases between.